Each of the 27 T cell receptor beta chains below was sequenced from the same sample in a study of blood T cell repertoires in COVID-19. Repertoires were generated with immunoSEQ multiplex PCR, while TCRdb's copy carries only in-frame clones and drops some. The profile shows around 210,000 clones, 70% to 90% of them singletons. Sequencing used peripheral blood. The receptors were sampled from a middle-aged man with COVID-19, enrolled during active disease.

This chain uses TRBV6-5 with TRBJ1-2; 10 nucleotides align to TRBD1. After removal of 3 bases from V and 7 bases from J, the junction contained 8 bases not matched to a gene. The CDR3 loop spans 15 amino acids. CDR1 is MNHEY, CDR2 SVGAGI, per germline. CDR3 sequence reads: CASSYRQGAVGGYTF. DNA for the CDR3: TGTGCCAGCAGTTATAGACAGGGGGCTGTGGGTGGCTACACCTTC.

The rearrangement uses TRBV7-9 and TRBJ1-3, with D perhaps matching TRBD1 (5 bases). The CDR3 has 15 residues. CDR1 and CDR2 (germline): SEHNR, FQNEAQ (reference sequence). V was trimmed by 5 bases and J by 2 bases, leaving 13 bases between them. Here the CDR3 reads CASSPRGGAGNTIYF. In DNA form, the CDR3 reads TGTGCCAGCAGCCCACGGGGAGGGGCTGGAAACACCATATATTTT.

This chain joins TRBV5-5 and TRBJ1-5; D unresolved. V lost 4 bases and J lost 0, with 11 bases in between. Germline V lookup: CDR1 SGHKS, CDR2 YYEKEE (reference sequence). The CDR3 is made up of 15 amino acids. CDR3 nucleotides: TGTGCCAGCAGCCCGGCGGTCAATAGCAATCAGCCCCAGCATTTT. Residues: CASSPAVNSNQPQHF.

This chain joins TRBV11-2 and TRBJ1-1, with 9 bases identical to TRBD1. The CDR3 consists of 13 residues. V trimming: 5 bases; J trimming: 5 bases; junction bases outside the gene matches: 3. Per the germline V gene, CDR1 is SGHAT and CDR2 is FQNNGV. The CDR3 nucleotides read TGTGCCAGCAGCCCCGGGACAGGGACTGAAGCTTTCTTT. Its protein is CASSPGTGTEAFF.

The chain is built from TRBV30 and TRBJ2-1, with 8 bases that match TRBD1. Trimming took 1 base from V and 3 from J; bases not matched to a gene: 5. Germline V gene sequence: CDR1 GTSNPN, CDR2 SVGIG (reference sequence). CDR3 length equals 15 residues. This chain's CDR3 is CAWSGQGRNYNEQFF. The CDR3 DNA follows: TGTGCCTGGAGTGGACAGGGGAGAAACTACAATGAGCAGTTCTTC. Combining the CDR3 with reference TRBV30 and TRBJ2-1 gives the whole variable domain SQTIHQWPATLVQPVGSPLSLECTVEGTSNPNLYWYRQAAGRGLQLLFYSVGIGQISSEVPQNLSASRPQDRQFILSSKKLLLSDSGFYLCAWSGQGRNYNEQFFGPGTRLTVL.

The chain combines TRBV28 with TRBJ1-6; tentative D call: TRBD1 (5 bases). The V and J ends lost 4 bases and 3 bases respectively, with 13 bases between them. The CDR3 spans 16 residues. Germline CDR1 is MDHEN and CDR2 is SYDVKM. CDR3 sequence (DNA): TGTGCCAGCAGTTCACAACCAGGGTTCTATAATTCACCCCTCCACTTT. It specifies CASSSQPGFYNSPLHF.

The genes are TRBV6-5 and TRBJ1-1, with no clear D. Per germline, CDR1 MNHEY and CDR2 SVGAGI. The germline V and J ends were trimmed by 0 bases and 1 base, with 12 bases remaining between them. There are 16 residues in the CDR3. In DNA, the CDR3 is TGTGCCAGCAGTTACTCCTACAGCTATCAGAACACTGAAGCTTTCTTT. This encodes CASSYSYSYQNTEAFF.

The chain employs TRBV4-2 and TRBJ2-5, with 10 bases fitting TRBD2. This CDR3 contains 17 residues. CDR1 and CDR2 from the germline V gene are LGHNA and YNFKEQ. Losses at the gene ends were 2 bases for V and 5 bases for J; bases not matched to a gene: 11. The CDR3 DNA reads TGTGCCAGCAGCCAAACGGGGGGACTAGCGACGCGGGAGACCCAGTACTTC. Amino acid sequence: CASSQTGGLATRETQYF.

This clone was recorded once. The rearrangement uses TRBV6-5 and TRBJ1-2; tentative D call: TRBD1 (5 bases). Germline V gene lookup returns CDR1 MNHEY and CDR2 SVGAGI. The CDR3 loop spans 12 amino acids. V lost 8 bases, J lost 2 bases, and 9 bases lay in between. The CDR3 loop is CASGRDNYGYTF. CDR3 sequence (DNA): TGTGCCAGCGGGAGGGACAACTATGGCTACACCTTC.

In DNA, the CDR3 is TGTGCCAGCAGCCGGACTAGCGGGAGTTTCAATGAGCAGTTCTTC. This translates into CASSRTSGSFNEQFF. The genes are TRBV7-8 and TRBJ2-1; 13 bases are shared with TRBD2. This CDR3 contains 15 residues. Germline CDR1 and CDR2: SGHVS and FQNEAQ. Trimming removed 5 bases from V and 6 bases from J; junction bases left unmatched: 4.

This chain joins TRBV7-2 and TRBJ2-3; TRBD1 is a possible D gene (6 bases). The CDR3 spans 15 residues. V lost 1 base to trimming and J lost 0 bases, with 8 bases between them. In germline, CDR1 is SGHTA, CDR2 FQGNSA. In DNA form, the CDR3 reads TGTGCCAGCAGCTTAGGGGGGACAAGCACAGATACGCAGTATTTT. Residues: CASSLGGTSTDTQYF.

This chain joins TRBV30 and TRBJ2-3; 9 bases fit TRBD2. Losses at the gene ends were 2 bases for V and 2 bases for J; bases not matched to a gene: 5. The V gene's germline CDR1 is GTSNPN and CDR2 SVGIG (reference sequence). The CDR3 totals 15 residues. Here the CDR3 DNA reads TGTGCCTGGAGTCCCCTAGCGGGGACCACAGATACGCAGTATTTT. Translating it yields CAWSPLAGTTDTQYF.

The CDR3 coding sequence is TGTGCCTGGAATCGGGGACTTAACTACAATGAGCAGTTCTTC. This gives the protein CAWNRGLNYNEQFF. This sequence joins TRBV30 and TRBJ2-1; D may be TRBD2 (6 bases). There are 14 residues in the CDR3. Germline lookup yields CDR1 GTSNPN and CDR2 SVGIG (reference sequence). V lost 4 bases and J 3 bases, leaving 13 bases between the germline ends.

The chain is built from TRBV5-4 and TRBJ1-2, with D perhaps TRBD1 (5 bases). This CDR3 has 15 residues. CDR1 and CDR2 (germline): SGHNT, YYREEE (reference sequence). Deletions cut 4 bases from V and 4 bases from J, with 17 bases between. Here the CDR3 DNA reads TGTGCCAGCAGCCCTGCGACAGCGGGGTCCTATGGCTACACCTTC. Protein product: CASSPATAGSYGYTF.

This clone was observed a handful of times. The rearrangement joins TRBV7-8 to TRBJ2-7, with 7 positions matching TRBD2. V shed 1 base and J 5 bases; nucleotides not matched to a gene: 5. The length of the CDR3 is 14 residues. The V gene's germline CDR1 is SGHVS and CDR2 FQNEAQ. In DNA, the CDR3 is TGTGCCAGCAGCTTAGAACATGGGACTAACGAGCAGTACTTC. Amino acids: CASSLEHGTNEQYF.

The V and J genes are TRBV5-1 and TRBJ2-7, with 8 bases identical to TRBD1. Germline V gives CDR1 SGHRS, CDR2 YFSETQ. Germline trimming cut 0 bases from V and 3 bases from J; bases unmatched to any gene: 8. The CDR3 length is 16 residues. In nucleotides, the CDR3 is TGCGCCAGCAGCTTGGGGCAGGGGGCCCAGGGCTACGAGCAGTACTTC. It yields the protein CASSLGQGAQGYEQYF.

In DNA, the CDR3 is TGTGCCAGCAGCCAAGAACAGGGGCCCAGCACAGATACGCAGTATTTT. Translated: CASSQEQGPSTDTQYF. V gene TRBV4-2 combines with J gene TRBJ2-3; 7 nucleotides agree with TRBD1. Germline V lookup: CDR1 LGHNA, CDR2 YNFKEQ. The J segment lost 0 bases and the V segment lost 0 bases, leaving 3 bases of the junction unmatched. The CDR3 length is 16 residues.

The J gene is TRBJ2-7, the V gene TRBV10-1, with TRBD1 matching over 8 bases. CDR1 and CDR2 from the germline V gene are WNHNN and SYGVQD (reference sequence). Trimming at V came to 0 bases and at J to 5 bases, leaving 6 bases not matched to a gene. This CDR3 contains 15 residues. The CDR3 here is CASSESTGAFDEQYF. As DNA, the CDR3 is TGCGCCAGCAGTGAGTCGACAGGGGCGTTCGACGAGCAGTACTTC.

This sequence joins TRBV2 and TRBJ2-1; D gene ambiguous. CDR3 size: 15 residues. V was shortened by 6 bases and J by 4 bases, with 16 bases between the two germline ends. CDR1 SNHLY and CDR2 FYNNEI come from the germline V gene. This CDR3 is CASSEEISPYNEQFF. The CDR3 region has the DNA TGTGCCAGCAGCGAGGAGATTTCGCCTTACAATGAGCAGTTCTTC. The whole variable domain, remainder taken from reference TRBV2 and TRBJ2-1, is EPEVTQTPSHQVTQMGQEVILRCVPISNHLYFYWYRQILGQKVEFLVSFYNNEISEKSEIFDDQFSVERPDGSNFTLKIRSTKLEDSAMYFCASSEEISPYNEQFFGPGTRLTVL.

J is TRBJ2-1 and V is TRBV30, with D uncertain. The CDR3 totals 14 residues. The V end was cut by 0 bases, the J end by 5 bases, with 11 bases between. Looked up from germline, CDR1 is GTSNPN and CDR2 is SVGIG (reference sequence). The CDR3 loop reads CAWSVLQVDNEQFF. In DNA, the CDR3 is TGTGCCTGGAGTGTACTTCAGGTAGACAATGAGCAGTTCTTC.

V usage is TRBV7-9 and J usage is TRBJ2-3; 9 nucleotides match TRBD2. V lost 0 bases to trimming and J lost 2 bases; unmatched junction nucleotides: 6. Germline CDR1 and CDR2: SEHNR and FQNEAQ (reference sequence). This CDR3 comprises 17 residues. The CDR3 sequence is CASSLAMREGYTDTQYF. CDR3 in DNA: TGTGCCAGCAGCTTAGCAATGCGGGAGGGGTACACAGATACGCAGTATTTT.

V and J are TRBV10-3 and TRBJ1-5; TRBD1 matches at 8 bases. CDR1 and CDR2 (germline): ENHRY, SYGVKD. Trimming cost V 5 bases and J 6 bases; bases outside gene matches: 9. The CDR3 sequence is 15 residues long. The CDR3 here is CAISSGQGDGQPQHF. DNA of the CDR3: TGTGCCATCAGTAGTGGACAGGGAGACGGTCAGCCCCAGCATTTT.

CDR3: CATNQGVGEAFF. The CDR3 nucleotides read TGTGCCACCAACCAGGGAGTTGGAGAGGCTTTCTTT. The chain employs TRBV3-1 (or the pseudogene TRBV3-2) and TRBJ1-1; possible D gene TRBD1, 5 bases. V was pared by 10 bases and J by 11 bases, with 20 bases between. The germline V gene encodes CDR1 LGHDT and CDR2 YNNKEL (reference sequence). This CDR3 region has 12 residues.

This clone showed up just once. The chain is built from TRBV5-6 and TRBJ1-2; a weak D match, TRBD1 (5 bases). This CDR3 has 15 residues. Germline-derived CDR1 and CDR2 are SGHDT and YYEEEE. V was cut by 0 bases and J by 4 bases, with 13 bases left in between. The CDR3 nucleotides are TGTGCCAGCAGCTTGGCGGGGGGATCCCCCTATGGCTACACCTTC. The encoded protein is CASSLAGGSPYGYTF.

The rearrangement joins TRBV6-5 to TRBJ1-1, with a weak D call TRBD1 (5 bases). The CDR3 sequence is 12 residues long. CDR1 and CDR2 (germline): MNHEY, SVGAGI. Trimming pared 7 bases from V and 7 bases from J, leaving 13 bases between. This CDR3 reads CASMVGVGEAFF. Written as DNA, the CDR3 is TGTGCCAGCATGGTAGGGGTCGGTGAAGCTTTCTTT.

This clone was observed a few times. J is TRBJ2-7 and V is TRBV2, with TRBD2 as a possible D gene (6 bases). Germline lookup yields CDR1 SNHLY and CDR2 FYNNEI. This CDR3 has 13 residues. Trimming stripped 8 bases from V and 0 bases from J, with 11 bases between. The CDR3 reads CASRDWHSYEQYF. In nucleotides, the CDR3 is TGTGCCAGCCGGGACTGGCACTCCTACGAGCAGTACTTC.

The CDR3 coding sequence is TGTGCCAGCTCACCAAGCTCAGGGGGCGGCGAGCAGTACTTC. This encodes CASSPSSGGGEQYF. V gene TRBV18 combines with J gene TRBJ2-7; 8 bases match TRBD1. Trimming cost V 2 bases and J 6 bases; bases outside gene matches: 6. In germline, CDR1 is KGHSH, CDR2 LQKENI. The CDR3 loop spans 14 amino acids.